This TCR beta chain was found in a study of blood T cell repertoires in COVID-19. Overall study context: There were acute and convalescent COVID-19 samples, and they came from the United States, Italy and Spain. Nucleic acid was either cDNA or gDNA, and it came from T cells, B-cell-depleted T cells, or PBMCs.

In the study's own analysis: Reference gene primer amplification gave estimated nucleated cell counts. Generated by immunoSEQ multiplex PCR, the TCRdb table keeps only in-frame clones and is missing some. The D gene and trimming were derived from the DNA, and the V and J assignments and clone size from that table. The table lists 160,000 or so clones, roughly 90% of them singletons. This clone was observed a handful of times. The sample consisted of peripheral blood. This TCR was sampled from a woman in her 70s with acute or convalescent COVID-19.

The CDR3 spells CASSYWADTTPQYF. For the CDR3, the DNA is TGTGCCAGCAGTTACTGGGCAGATACAACACCCCAGTACTTC. The genes are TRBV6-6 and TRBJ2-5; D uncertain. The CDR3 covers 14 residues. Looked up from germline, CDR1 is MNHNY and CDR2 is SVGAGI (reference sequence). V gave up 1 base and J gave up 9 bases, with 15 bases separating them.